This T cell receptor beta chain was documented in a study of blood T cell repertoires in COVID-19. In this sample, this clone turned up once. The CDR3 is made up of 13 amino acids. Germline loops: CDR1 SGHTA, CDR2 FQGNSA. Trimming pared 0 bases from V and 3 bases from J, leaving 6 bases between. Only in-frame clones appear in the TCRdb table, and some are missing; sequencing was by immunoSEQ multiplex PCR. The sample has roughly 70,000 clones, around 91% seen once. This TCR derives from a human donor in a cohort sampled during active COVID-19. Input material: peripheral blood. The V call is TRBV7-2, the J call TRBJ2-7, with D possibly matching TRBD2 (5 bases). The CDR3 bases are TGTGCCAGCAGCTTAGCGGAGGACTACGAGCAGTACTTC. Translating gives CASSLAEDYEQYF.